This T cell receptor (beta chain) was sequenced for a study of blood T cell repertoires in COVID-19. Assay used: immunoSEQ multiplex PCR; TCRdb lists only in-frame clones, some missing. The table shows about 170,000 clones, with about 86% occurring only once. The CDR3 runs 16 residues. Germline CDR1 reads SGDLS; CDR2 reads YYNGEE. With 4 bases removed from V and 6 bases from J, the gap between germline ends came to 21 bases. The chain links TRBV9 to TRBJ2-3, with a tentative D call TRBD1 (6 bases). The source of this sequence is a man aged 45 to 65 with active or convalescent COVID-19. The sequenced material came from peripheral blood. In DNA, the CDR3 is TGTGCCAGCAGCCCCCCGCCGGCAGGGGTTCTTGATACGCAGTATTTT. Translated, it gives CASSPPPAGVLDTQYF.